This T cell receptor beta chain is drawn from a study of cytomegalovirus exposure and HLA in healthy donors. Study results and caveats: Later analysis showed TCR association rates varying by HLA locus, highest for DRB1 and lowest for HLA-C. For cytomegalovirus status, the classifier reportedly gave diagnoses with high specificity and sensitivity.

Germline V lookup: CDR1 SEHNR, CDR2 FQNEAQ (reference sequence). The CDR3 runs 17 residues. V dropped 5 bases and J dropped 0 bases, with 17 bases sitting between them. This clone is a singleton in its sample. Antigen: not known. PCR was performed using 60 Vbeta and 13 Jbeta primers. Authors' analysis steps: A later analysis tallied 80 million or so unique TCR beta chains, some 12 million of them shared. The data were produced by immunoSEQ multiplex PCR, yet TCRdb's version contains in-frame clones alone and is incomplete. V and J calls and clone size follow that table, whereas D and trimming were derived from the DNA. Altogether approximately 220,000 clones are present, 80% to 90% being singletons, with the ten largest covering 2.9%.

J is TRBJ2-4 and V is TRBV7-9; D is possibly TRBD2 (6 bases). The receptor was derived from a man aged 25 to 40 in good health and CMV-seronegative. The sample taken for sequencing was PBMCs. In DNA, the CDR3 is TGTGCCAGCAGCCCCGAACGGGAGACTCTAGCCAAAAACATTCAGTACTTC. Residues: CASSPERETLAKNIQYF.